This TCR beta chain comes out of a study of T cells in Graves' hyperthyroidism and ophthalmopathy. The CDR3 has 15 residues. Trimming stripped 7 bases from V and 0 bases from J, with 13 bases between. Germline CDR1 reads SNHLY; CDR2 reads FYNNEI. This clonotype showed up many times. Fresh 10 ml peripheral blood yielded PBMCs. Researchers took RNA transcripts and amplified the TCR beta CDR3 regions from them. An initial round of RT-PCR targeting the TCR CDR3 relied on the HTBI primer set. TCRdb reprocessed the multiplex PCR reads via MiXCR and lists one record per CDR3 protein. The table lists some 620,000 distinct CDR3 sequences, around 15% of them singletons.

The TCR was taken from a woman in her twenties or thirties with Graves' hyperthyroidism. The specimen was blood. The gene calls are TRBV2 and TRBJ2-1; D perhaps matches TRBD2 (5 bases). The CDR3 DNA reads as TGTGCCAGCATTTTTAAGCGGACCTCCTACAATGAGCAGTTCTTC. Protein product: CASIFKRTSYNEQFF.